Below are 25 T cell receptor beta chains sequenced from a single sample in a study of T-cell reconstitution after alpha-beta-depleted transplantation in children. During its preparation, the TCRbeta library received unique molecular identifiers. Using its own MiXCR run on the PCR reads, TCRdb lists one record per CDR3 protein. The repertoire holds about 210,000 distinct CDR3 sequences, with roughly 15% as singletons. The sample here was PBMCs, mostly from graft donor cells, taken 360 days after TCRalphabeta/CD19-depleted stem cell transplant. Source of these receptors: a male patient between 2 and 10 years old who had a stem cell transplant for acute lymphoblastic leukemia, so the T cells may come from the graft donor.

This clonotype was observed a handful of times. The chain recombines TRBV11-2 with TRBJ2-1, with 9 bases matching TRBD2. Germline V CDR1 and CDR2: SGHAT, FQNNGV. The CDR3 runs 15 residues. The V segment lost 2 bases and the J segment 4 bases; nucleotides outside the gene matches: 3. DNA of the CDR3: TGTGCCAGCAGCTTATCTAGCGGGGTTTACAATGAGCAGTTCTTC. Its protein product is CASSLSSGVYNEQFF.

The CDR3 nucleotides read TGTGCCAGCAGCCAAGTGAAGTACAGGAGCTCCTACGAGCAGTACTTC. Translating it yields CASSQVKYRSSYEQYF. V and J are TRBV4-2 and TRBJ2-7, with D perhaps matching TRBD1 (5 bases). The CDR3 runs 16 residues. Trimming took off 1 base at V and 0 bases at J, with 13 bases between the two ends. Germline lookup yields CDR1 LGHNA and CDR2 YNFKEQ.

There are a few counts of this clonotype. The CDR3 bases are TGTGCCAGCAGTTTCGCGGGTAACTCCTACGAGCAGTACTTC. The encoded protein is CASSFAGNSYEQYF. The rearrangement uses TRBV12-3 or TRBV12-4 and TRBJ2-7, with D possibly TRBD2 on 5 matching bases. This CDR3 comprises 14 residues. The germline V and J ends were trimmed by 3 bases and 0 bases, with 9 bases remaining between them.

The chain recombines TRBV29-1 with TRBJ1-2; D remains ambiguous. The CDR3 has 13 residues. Germline V gene sequence: CDR1 SQVTM, CDR2 ANQGSEA. Trimming took 5 bases from V and 1 from J, leaving 11 bases between them. CDR3 nucleotides: TGCAGCGTTAGAACACTAGTTAACTATGGCTACACCTTC. Translation gives CSVRTLVNYGYTF.

This clonotype came up a few times. This rearrangement joins TRBV13 to TRBJ2-5; 10 nucleotides align to TRBD1. The CDR3 length is 13 residues. V shed 8 bases and J 4 bases; nucleotides not matched to a gene: 4. Germline CDR1 is PRHDT and CDR2 is FYEKMQ (reference sequence). The CDR3 reads CASDDRGLETQYF. The CDR3 DNA follows: TGTGCCAGCGATGACAGGGGGCTAGAGACCCAGTACTTC.

The chain employs TRBV11-3 and TRBJ2-2; TRBD1 matches 8 bases. This CDR3 spans 15 amino acids. Germline-derived CDR1 and CDR2 are SGHNT and YENEEA. The trim removed 4 bases at V and 3 bases at J, leaving 4 bases unmatched. In DNA, the CDR3 is TGTGCCAGCAGCTACGGACAGGGTGACACCGGGGAGCTGTTTTTT. Translated: CASSYGQGDTGELFF.

The chain has TRBV6-2 or TRBV6-3 and TRBJ1-1, with D perhaps matching TRBD1 (5 bases). CDR1 and CDR2 from the germline V gene are MNHEY and SVGEGT. This CDR3 comprises 15 residues. V lost 6 bases, J lost 2 bases, and 16 bases lay in between. CDR3 sequence: CASRLIRQPNTEAFF. Here the CDR3 DNA reads TGTGCCAGCAGGCTTATTCGACAGCCAAACACTGAAGCTTTCTTT.

This chain uses TRBV7-8 with TRBJ2-7; 10 bases line up with TRBD1. The CDR3 sequence is 17 residues long. The ends lost 3 bases at V and 0 bases at J; junction bases unmatched: 8. Per the germline V gene, CDR1 is SGHVS and CDR2 is FQNEAQ. In DNA, the CDR3 is TGTGCCAGCAGCTTGGACGGGACAGGGGCCTTCTCCTACGAGCAGTACTTC. Its protein is CASSLDGTGAFSYEQYF.

In its sample, this clonotype was seen a few times. The chain employs TRBV6-4 and TRBJ1-3; 7 bases align to TRBD1. This CDR3 contains 16 residues. Germline trimming cut 7 bases from V and 0 bases from J; bases unmatched to any gene: 9. Germline CDR1 and CDR2: MRHNA and SNTAGT. CDR3 amino acids: CASTTDRRGSGNTIYF. The CDR3 DNA reads as TGTGCCAGCACTACGGACAGGCGGGGCTCTGGAAACACCATATATTTT.

The CDR3 DNA is TGCAGTGCCGGAACAATGAGGAGGGAGACCCAGTACTTC. Protein sequence: CSAGTMRRETQYF. This chain joins TRBV20-1 and TRBJ2-5; a possible D gene is TRBD2 (5 bases). CDR1 and CDR2 (germline): DFQATT, SNEGSKA (reference sequence). Trimming removed 6 bases at V and 5 bases at J, with 16 bases between. This CDR3 is built from 13 residues.

The gene calls are TRBV5-1 and TRBJ2-2; 8 nucleotides agree with TRBD1. Germline lookup yields CDR1 SGHRS and CDR2 YFSETQ. CDR3 length equals 21 residues. V shed 3 bases, J shed 8 bases, and the junction held 27 bases outside the gene matches. CDR3 bases: TGCGCCAGCAGCTCGGTGACGTTTCTACCAGGGGGCAGATTATATTTTGGGGAGCTGTTTTTT. Its translation is CASSSVTFLPGGRLYFGELFF.

The rearrangement joins TRBV10-3 to TRBJ2-3; D may match TRBD1 or TRBD2 (5 bases each). This CDR3 has 16 residues. Trimming took off 6 bases at V and 3 bases at J, with 19 bases between the two ends. Germline assignment: CDR1 ENHRY and CDR2 SYGVKD. This chain's CDR3 is CAISPHGTPKTDTQYF. The CDR3 bases are TGTGCCATCAGCCCACACGGGACCCCTAAAACAGATACGCAGTATTTT.

The V call is TRBV20-1, the J call TRBJ2-7; D is uncertain. V was pared by 3 bases and J by 1 base, with 4 bases between. This CDR3 is 11 amino acids long. CDR1 and CDR2 from the germline V gene are DFQATT and SNEGSKA (reference sequence). The CDR3 DNA sequence: TGCAGTGCTAGTATGTCCTACGAGCAGTACTTC. It encodes CSASMSYEQYF.

This chain uses TRBV12-5 with TRBJ2-1, with 9 bases identical to TRBD2. The CDR3 consists of 13 residues. CDR1 is LGHNT and CDR2 is FRNRAP in the germline V gene. V was pared by 4 bases and J by 15 bases, with 10 bases of the junction left unmatched. The CDR3 loop reads CASGSRGGRAWFF. CDR3 DNA sequence: TGTGCTAGTGGTTCGCGGGGGGGCCGAGCATGGTTCTTC.

This clonotype appeared a few times. The chain joins TRBV21-1 to TRBJ2-1; TRBD2, the table's D call, was not compared with the DNA. TRBV21-1 is designated a pseudogene. The CDR3 totals 16 residues. CDR3 in amino acids: CASSKVEGPADYEQFF. As DNA, the CDR3 is TGTGCCAGCAGCAAAGTTGAAGGCCCAGCTGACTATGAGCAGTTCTTC.

This rearrangement joins TRBV3-1 to TRBJ2-7; a possible D gene is TRBD2 (5 bases). The V end was cut by 4 bases, the J end by 2 bases, with 15 bases between. CDR1 is LGHDT, CDR2 YNNKEL, per germline (reference sequence). The CDR3 spans 15 residues. In DNA form, the CDR3 reads TGTGCCAGCAGCCCTCAGTGGGCGGGTCCCTACGAGCAGTACTTC. This translates into CASSPQWAGPYEQYF.

The V and J genes are TRBV6-1 and TRBJ2-1; D is unresolved. V gave up 10 bases and J gave up 0 bases, with 16 bases separating them. The CDR3 totals 15 residues. Germline assignment: CDR1 MNHNS and CDR2 SASEGT. CDR3 coding DNA: TGTGCCACCATCCGGTATCCTAGCTCCTACAATGAGCAGTTCTTC. It encodes CATIRYPSSYNEQFF.

In this sample, this clonotype turned up a few times. This sequence joins TRBV5-1 and TRBJ1-3; D not certain. The germline CDR1 and CDR2 sequences are SGHRS and YFSETQ. The CDR3 totals 17 residues. Trimming removed 4 bases from V and 0 bases from J, with 17 bases in between. CDR3 sequence (DNA): TGCGCCAGCAGCCTTTCTACCAGTCCGTTCTCTGGAAACACCATATATTTT. Translated: CASSLSTSPFSGNTIYF. Combining the CDR3 with reference TRBV5-1 and TRBJ1-3 gives the whole variable domain KAGVTQTPRYLIKTRGQQVTLSCSPISGHRSVSWYQQTPGQGLQFLFEYFSETQRNKGNFPGRFSGRQFSNSRSEMNVSTLELGDSALYLCASSLSTSPFSGNTIYFGEGSWLTVV.

This clonotype showed up just a few times. The CDR3 coding sequence is TGTGCCAGCAGGGATCACCTGGGGGCAGGCGAGACCCAGTACTTC. Its translation is CASRDHLGAGETQYF. The V and J genes are TRBV2 and TRBJ2-5, with D possibly TRBD1 on 6 matching bases. V was shortened by 6 bases and J by 5 bases, with 19 bases between the two germline ends. This CDR3 has 15 residues. Germline V gene lookup returns CDR1 SNHLY and CDR2 FYNNEI.

The sample holds a few counts of this clonotype. The CDR3 is CASRGGTSGHNEQFF. In DNA form, the CDR3 reads TGTGCCAGCCGAGGGGGGACTAGCGGGCACAATGAGCAGTTCTTC. The chain links TRBV12-3 or TRBV12-4 to TRBJ2-1, with 12 bases matching TRBD2. The CDR3 runs 15 residues. The V gene end was trimmed by 8 bases and the J gene end by 5 bases; junction bases not matched to a gene: 7.

This chain links TRBV11-3 with TRBJ1-6; the D is unclear. Trimming shortened V by 1 base and J by 7 bases, and 11 bases separated the two germline ends. Germline V gene sequence: CDR1 SGHNT, CDR2 YENEEA. The CDR3 sequence is 15 residues long. CDR3 residues: CASSLGSPFNSPLHF. As DNA, the CDR3 is TGTGCCAGCAGCTTAGGGTCCCCGTTCAATTCACCCCTCCACTTT.

This clonotype was counted between two and nine times. The CDR3 DNA sequence: TGCAGCGAAACCCCCCTAGCAGCAGAGACCCAGTACTTC. As protein: CSETPLAAETQYF. The V gene is TRBV29-1, the J gene TRBJ2-5; the D gene is possibly TRBD2 (5 bases). Germline V gene lookup returns CDR1 SQVTM and CDR2 ANQGSEA. The CDR3 runs 13 residues. Trimming removed 7 bases from V and 4 bases from J, with 16 bases in between.

V and J are TRBV29-1 and TRBJ1-2; no clear D. Germline V CDR1 and CDR2: SQVTM, ANQGSEA. V lost 7 bases to trimming and J lost 4 bases, with 16 bases between them. This CDR3 is 13 amino acids long. CDR3 coding DNA: TGCAGCGCATCCGACGGAGCTCCCTATGGCTACACCTTC. Its translation: CSASDGAPYGYTF.

There are a few counts of this clonotype. The chain links TRBV28 to TRBJ2-6; D is ambiguous. Germline lookup yields CDR1 MDHEN and CDR2 SYDVKM. This CDR3 has 15 residues. The V and J ends lost 6 bases and 3 bases respectively, with 12 bases between them. Here the CDR3 DNA reads TGTGCCAGCAGCCCGCAAGGCGGTGGGGCCAACGTCCTGACTTTC. Its translation is CASSPQGGGANVLTF.

Many counts were recorded for this clonotype. The chain links TRBV4-2 to TRBJ2-1; possibly TRBD2 for D (5 bases). V gave up 6 bases and J gave up 9 bases, with 12 bases separating them. From germline, CDR1 is LGHNA and CDR2 YNFKEQ. The CDR3 runs 12 residues. Here the CDR3 reads CASSYSAGEQFF. CDR3 bases: TGTGCCAGCAGTTATAGCGCGGGTGAGCAGTTCTTC.